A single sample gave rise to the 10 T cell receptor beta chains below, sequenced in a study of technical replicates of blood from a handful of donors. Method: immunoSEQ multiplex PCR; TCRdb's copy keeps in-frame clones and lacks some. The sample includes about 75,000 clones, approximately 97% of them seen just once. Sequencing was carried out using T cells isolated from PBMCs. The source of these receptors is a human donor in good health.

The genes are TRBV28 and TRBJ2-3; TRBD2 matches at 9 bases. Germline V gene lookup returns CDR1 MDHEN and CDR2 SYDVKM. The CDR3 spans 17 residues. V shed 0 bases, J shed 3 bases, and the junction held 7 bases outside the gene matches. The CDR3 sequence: CASSLWIAGGGTDTQYF. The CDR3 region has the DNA TGTGCCAGCAGTTTATGGATTGCGGGAGGGGGGACAGATACGCAGTATTTT.

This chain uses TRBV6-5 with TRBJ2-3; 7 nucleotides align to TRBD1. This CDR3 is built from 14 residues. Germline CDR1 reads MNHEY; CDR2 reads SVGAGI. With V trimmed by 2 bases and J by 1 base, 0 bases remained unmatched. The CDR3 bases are TGTGCCAGCAGTTACGGACAGGGCACAGATACGCAGTATTTT. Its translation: CASSYGQGTDTQYF.

The CDR3 reads CASSYSGDINYGYTF. DNA for the CDR3: TGTGCCAGCAGTTACTCGGGGGACATCAACTATGGCTACACCTTC. The chain links TRBV6-5 to TRBJ1-2; D is possibly TRBD1 (6 bases). From germline, CDR1 is MNHEY and CDR2 SVGAGI. V lost 0 bases and J lost 2, with 10 bases in between. The CDR3 spans 15 residues.

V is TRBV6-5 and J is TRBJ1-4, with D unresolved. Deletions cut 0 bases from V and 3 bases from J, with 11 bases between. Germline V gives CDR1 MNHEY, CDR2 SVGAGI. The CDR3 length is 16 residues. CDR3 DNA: TGTGCCAGCAGTTACTCCCCCCGCTATCCTAATGAAAAACTGTTTTTT. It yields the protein CASSYSPRYPNEKLFF.

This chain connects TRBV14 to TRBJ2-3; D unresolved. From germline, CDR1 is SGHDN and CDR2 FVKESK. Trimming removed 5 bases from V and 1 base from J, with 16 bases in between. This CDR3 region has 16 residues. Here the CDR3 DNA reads TGTGCCAGCAGCTACGTTGTAGGAGCCGGCACAGATACGCAGTATTTT. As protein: CASSYVVGAGTDTQYF.

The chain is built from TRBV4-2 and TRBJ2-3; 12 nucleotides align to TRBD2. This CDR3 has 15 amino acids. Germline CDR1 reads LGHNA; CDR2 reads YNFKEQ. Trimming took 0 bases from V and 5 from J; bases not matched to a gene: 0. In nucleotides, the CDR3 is TGTGCCAGCAGCCAAGAGACTAGCGGGGGAGATACGCAGTATTTT. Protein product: CASSQETSGGDTQYF.

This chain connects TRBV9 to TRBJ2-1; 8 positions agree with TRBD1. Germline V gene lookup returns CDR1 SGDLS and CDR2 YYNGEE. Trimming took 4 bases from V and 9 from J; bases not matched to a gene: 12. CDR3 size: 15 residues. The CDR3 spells CASSPPDRVGGEQFF. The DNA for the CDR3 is TGTGCCAGCAGCCCTCCGGACAGGGTGGGAGGTGAGCAGTTCTTC.

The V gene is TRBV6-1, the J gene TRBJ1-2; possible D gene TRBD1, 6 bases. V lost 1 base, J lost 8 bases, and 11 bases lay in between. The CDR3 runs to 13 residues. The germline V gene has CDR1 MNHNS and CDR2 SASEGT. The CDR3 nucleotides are TGTGCCAGCAGTGAAGTCGGGGGGCAGGGCTACACCTTC. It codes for CASSEVGGQGYTF.

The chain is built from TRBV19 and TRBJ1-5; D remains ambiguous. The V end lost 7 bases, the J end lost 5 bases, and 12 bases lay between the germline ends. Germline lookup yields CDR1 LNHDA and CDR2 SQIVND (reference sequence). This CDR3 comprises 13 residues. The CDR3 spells CASIGEYDQPQHF. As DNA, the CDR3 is TGTGCCAGTATTGGGGAGTATGATCAGCCCCAGCATTTT.

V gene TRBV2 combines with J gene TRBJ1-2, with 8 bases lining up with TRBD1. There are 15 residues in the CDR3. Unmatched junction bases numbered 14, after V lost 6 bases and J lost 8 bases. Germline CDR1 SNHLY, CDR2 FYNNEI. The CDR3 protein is CASRAEWTGYFGYTF. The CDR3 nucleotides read TGTGCCAGCAGGGCAGAGTGGACAGGGTATTTCGGCTACACCTTC.